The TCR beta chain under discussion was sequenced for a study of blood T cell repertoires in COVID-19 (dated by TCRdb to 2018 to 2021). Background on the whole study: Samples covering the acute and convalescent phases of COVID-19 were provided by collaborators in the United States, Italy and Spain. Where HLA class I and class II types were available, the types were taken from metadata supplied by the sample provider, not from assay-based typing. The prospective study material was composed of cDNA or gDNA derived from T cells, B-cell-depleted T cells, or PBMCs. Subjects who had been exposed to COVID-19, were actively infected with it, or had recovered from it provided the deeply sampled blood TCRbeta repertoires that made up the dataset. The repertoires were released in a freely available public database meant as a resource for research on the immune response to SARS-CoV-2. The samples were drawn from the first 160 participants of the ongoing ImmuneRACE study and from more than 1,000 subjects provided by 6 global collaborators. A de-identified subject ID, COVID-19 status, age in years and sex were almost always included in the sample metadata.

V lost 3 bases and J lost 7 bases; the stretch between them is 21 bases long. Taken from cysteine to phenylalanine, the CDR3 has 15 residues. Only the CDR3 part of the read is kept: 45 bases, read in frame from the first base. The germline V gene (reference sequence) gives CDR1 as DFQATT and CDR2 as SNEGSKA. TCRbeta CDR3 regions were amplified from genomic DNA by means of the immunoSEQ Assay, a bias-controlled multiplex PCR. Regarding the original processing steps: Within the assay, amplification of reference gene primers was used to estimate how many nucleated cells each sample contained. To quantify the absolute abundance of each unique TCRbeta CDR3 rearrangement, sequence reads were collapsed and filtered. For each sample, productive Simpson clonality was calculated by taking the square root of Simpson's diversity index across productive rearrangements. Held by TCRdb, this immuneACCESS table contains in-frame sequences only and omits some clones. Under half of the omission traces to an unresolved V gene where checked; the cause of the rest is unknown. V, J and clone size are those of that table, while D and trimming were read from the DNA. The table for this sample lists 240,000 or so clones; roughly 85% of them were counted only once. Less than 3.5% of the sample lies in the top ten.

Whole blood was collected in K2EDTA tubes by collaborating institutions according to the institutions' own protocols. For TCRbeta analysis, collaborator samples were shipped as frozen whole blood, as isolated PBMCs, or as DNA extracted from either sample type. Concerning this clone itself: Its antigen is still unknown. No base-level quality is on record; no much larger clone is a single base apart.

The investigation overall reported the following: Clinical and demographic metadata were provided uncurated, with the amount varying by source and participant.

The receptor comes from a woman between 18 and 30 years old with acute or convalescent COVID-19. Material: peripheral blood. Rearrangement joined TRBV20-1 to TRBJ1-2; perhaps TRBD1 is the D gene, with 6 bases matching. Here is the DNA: TGCAGTGCTAGTCCGCGGGCAGGGGCGGTGGGTGGCTACACCTTC. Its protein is CSASPRAGAVGGYTF.